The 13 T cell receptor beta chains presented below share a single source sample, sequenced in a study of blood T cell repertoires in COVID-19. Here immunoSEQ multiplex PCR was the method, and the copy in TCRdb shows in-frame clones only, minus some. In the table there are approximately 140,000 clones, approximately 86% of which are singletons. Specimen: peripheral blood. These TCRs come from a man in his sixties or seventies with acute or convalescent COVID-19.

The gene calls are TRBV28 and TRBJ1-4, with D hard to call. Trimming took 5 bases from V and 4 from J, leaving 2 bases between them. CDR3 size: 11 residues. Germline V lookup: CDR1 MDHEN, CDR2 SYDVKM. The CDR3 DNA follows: TGTGCCAGCAGTCTTAATGAAAAACTGTTTTTT. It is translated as CASSLNEKLFF.

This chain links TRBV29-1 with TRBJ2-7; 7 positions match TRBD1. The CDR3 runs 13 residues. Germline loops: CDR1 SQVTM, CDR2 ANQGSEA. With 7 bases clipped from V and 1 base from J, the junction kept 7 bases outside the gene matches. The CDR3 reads CSASTGNSYEQYF. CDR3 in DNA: TGCAGCGCTTCGACAGGGAATTCCTACGAGCAGTACTTC.

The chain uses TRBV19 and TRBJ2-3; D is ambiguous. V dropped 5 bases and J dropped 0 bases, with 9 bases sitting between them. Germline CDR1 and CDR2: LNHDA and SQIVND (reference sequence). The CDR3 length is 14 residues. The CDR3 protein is CASSVQSSTDTQYF. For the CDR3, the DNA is TGTGCCAGTAGTGTACAGTCTAGCACAGATACGCAGTATTTT.

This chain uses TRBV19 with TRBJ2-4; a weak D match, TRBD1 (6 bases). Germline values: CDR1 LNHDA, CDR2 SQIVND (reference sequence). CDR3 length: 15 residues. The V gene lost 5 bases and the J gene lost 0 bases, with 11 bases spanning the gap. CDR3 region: CASSDRTLAKNIQYF. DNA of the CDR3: TGTGCCAGTAGTGACAGGACATTAGCCAAAAACATTCAGTACTTC.

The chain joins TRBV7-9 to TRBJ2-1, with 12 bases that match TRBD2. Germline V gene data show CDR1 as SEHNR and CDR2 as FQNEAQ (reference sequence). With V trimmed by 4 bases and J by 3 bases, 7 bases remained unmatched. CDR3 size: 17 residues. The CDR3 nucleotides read TGTGCCAGCAGCTCCCCTAGCGGGAGGGCCATCTACAATGAGCAGTTCTTC. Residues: CASSSPSGRAIYNEQFF.

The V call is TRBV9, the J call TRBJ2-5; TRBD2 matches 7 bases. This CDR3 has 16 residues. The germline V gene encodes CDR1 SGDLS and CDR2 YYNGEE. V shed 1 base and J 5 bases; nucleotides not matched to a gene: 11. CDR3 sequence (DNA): TGTGCCAGCAGCGTAAGGGGCGGGAGTGCACAGGAGACCCAGTACTTC. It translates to CASSVRGGSAQETQYF.

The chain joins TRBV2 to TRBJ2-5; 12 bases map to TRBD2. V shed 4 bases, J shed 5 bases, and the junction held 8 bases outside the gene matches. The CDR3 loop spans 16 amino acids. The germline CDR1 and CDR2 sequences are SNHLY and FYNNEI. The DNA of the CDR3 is TGTGCCAGCAGTGTCTCTAGCGGGAGGGCCGGGGAGACCCAGTACTTC. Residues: CASSVSSGRAGETQYF.

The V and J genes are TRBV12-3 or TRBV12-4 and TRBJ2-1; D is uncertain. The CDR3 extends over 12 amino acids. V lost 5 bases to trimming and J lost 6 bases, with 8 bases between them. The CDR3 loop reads CASSRLRNEQFF. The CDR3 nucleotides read TGTGCCAGCAGTCGTCTTCGCAATGAGCAGTTCTTC.

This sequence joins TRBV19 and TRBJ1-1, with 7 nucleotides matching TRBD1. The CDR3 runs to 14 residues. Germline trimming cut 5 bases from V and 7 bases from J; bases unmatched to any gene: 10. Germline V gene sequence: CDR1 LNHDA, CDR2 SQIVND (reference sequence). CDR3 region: CASSSEQTGSEAFF. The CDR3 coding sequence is TGTGCCAGTAGTTCCGAACAGACAGGGAGTGAAGCTTTCTTT. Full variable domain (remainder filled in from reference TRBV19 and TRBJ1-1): DGGITQSPKYLFRKEGQNVTLSCEQNLNHDAMYWYRQDPGQGLRLIYYSQIVNDFQKGDIAEGYSVSREKKESFPLTVTSAQKNPTAFYLCASSSEQTGSEAFFGQGTRLTVV.

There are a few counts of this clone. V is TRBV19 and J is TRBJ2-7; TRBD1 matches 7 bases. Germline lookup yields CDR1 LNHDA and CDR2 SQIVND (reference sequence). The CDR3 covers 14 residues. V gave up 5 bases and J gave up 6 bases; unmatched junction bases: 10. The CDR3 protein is CASSASGTAGEQYF. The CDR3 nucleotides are TGTGCCAGTAGTGCATCCGGGACAGCAGGCGAGCAGTACTTC.

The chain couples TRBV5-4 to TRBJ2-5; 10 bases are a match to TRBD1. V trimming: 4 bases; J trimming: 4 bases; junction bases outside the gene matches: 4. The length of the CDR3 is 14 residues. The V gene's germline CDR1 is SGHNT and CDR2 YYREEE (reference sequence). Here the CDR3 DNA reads TGTGCCAGCAGCCGGAGACAGGGGGCAGAGACCCAGTACTTC. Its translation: CASSRRQGAETQYF.

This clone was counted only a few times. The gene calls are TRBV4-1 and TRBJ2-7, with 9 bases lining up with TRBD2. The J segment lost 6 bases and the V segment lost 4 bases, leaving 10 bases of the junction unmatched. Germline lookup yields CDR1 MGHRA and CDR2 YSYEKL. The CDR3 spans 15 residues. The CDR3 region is CASSPPGTSTLEQYF. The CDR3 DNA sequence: TGCGCCAGCAGCCCCCCCGGGACTAGCACTCTCGAGCAGTACTTC.

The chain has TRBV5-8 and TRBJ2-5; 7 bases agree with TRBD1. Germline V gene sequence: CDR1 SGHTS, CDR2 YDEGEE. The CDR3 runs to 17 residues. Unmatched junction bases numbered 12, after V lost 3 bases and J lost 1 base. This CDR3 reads CASSSYDRVRSQETQYF. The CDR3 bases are TGTGCCAGCAGCTCGTACGACAGGGTCCGGTCCCAAGAGACCCAGTACTTC. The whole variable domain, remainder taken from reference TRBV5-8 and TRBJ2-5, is EAGVTQSPTHLIKTRGQQATLRCSPISGHTSVYWYQQALGLGLQFLLWYDEGEERNRGNFPPRFSGRQFPNYSSELNVNALELEDSALYLCASSSYDRVRSQETQYFGPGTRLLVL.